This T cell receptor (beta chain) was found in a study of cytomegalovirus exposure and HLA in healthy donors. Study conclusions and caveats: In the analysis, some V segments, TRBV6-2 and TRBV6-3 included, were excluded as indistinguishable.

With 60 Vbeta and 13 Jbeta primers, the PCR was carried out. The table came from immunoSEQ multiplex PCR; TCRdb's copy has only in-frame clones and leaves some out. The sample yields around 200,000 clones, just over 75% seen once. In the case of this clone: The antigen is undetermined.

The germline CDR1 and CDR2 sequences are SGDLS and YYNGEE. The CDR3 loop spans 14 amino acids. V trimming: 4 bases; J trimming: 2 bases; junction bases outside the gene matches: 4. The clonotype comes from a woman in her fifties or sixties in good health and CMV-seropositive. V usage is TRBV9 and J usage is TRBJ2-5; 8 bases are shared with TRBD1. The sequenced sample was PBMCs. The CDR3 sequence is CASSSGGGQETQYF. Written as DNA, the CDR3 is TGTGCCAGCAGCTCAGGGGGCGGGCAAGAGACCCAGTACTTC.